These T cell receptor beta chains were read from a single sample in a study of T cells in localized non-small cell lung cancer. Clones were read by immunoSEQ multiplex PCR, and TCRdb kept only the in-frame ones, dropping some. The sample carries about 9,200 clones, around nine tenths recorded once. The material sequenced was peripheral blood, taken before any cancer treatment. These TCRs come from an older female donor with stage II squamous cell lung carcinoma. Each CDR3 is given with its conserved first and last residue. D genes are given only for firm matches. Some rows have no size entry. The others give once, few or many, or a class for an expanded clone.

>TRBV6-6|TRBJ2-4|TRBD2|.
CASSASGLAKNIQYF
TGTGCCAGCAGTGCTAGCGGGTTAGCCAAAAACATTCAGTACTTC
>TRBV6-5|TRBJ2-2|.|.
CASSWLHTGELFF
TGTGCCAGCAGCTGGCTTCACACCGGGGAGCTGTTTTTT
>TRBV5-1|TRBJ2-2|.|once
CASSPWRGNTGELFF
TGCGCCAGCAGCCCTTGGCGGGGGAACACCGGGGAGCTGTTTTTT
>TRBV29-1|TRBJ1-1|.|.
CSVGRGTNTEAFF
TGCAGCGTTGGGCGGGGTACGAACACTGAAGCTTTCTTT
>TRBV28|TRBJ1-5|.|.
CASSPGGTNQPQHF
TGTGCCAGTTCCCCCGGGGGGACAAATCAGCCCCAGCATTTT
>TRBV29-1|TRBJ2-1|.|.
CSVVRAPGDNEQFF
TGCAGCGTTGTCAGGGCCCCCGGAGACAATGAGCAGTTCTTC
>TRBV7-9|TRBJ2-3|TRBD2|.
CASNSPLAGVDTQYF
TGTGCCAGCAACTCCCCCTTAGCGGGAGTAGATACGCAGTATTTT
>TRBV4-1|TRBJ1-1|.|.
CASSTLGVSTTEAFF
TGCGCCAGCAGCACCCTCGGGGTCTCAACCACTGAAGCTTTCTTT
>TRBV19|TRBJ1-2|TRBD1|once
CATAGWDRGGYTF
TGTGCCACCGCGGGGTGGGACAGGGGTGGCTACACCTTC
>TRBV9|TRBJ1-3|.|few
CASSVAVNSGNTIYF
TGTGCCAGCAGCGTAGCGGTCAACTCTGGAAACACCATATATTTT
>TRBV6-7|TRBJ2-6|.|.
CASSCARKLWSSGANVLTF
TGTGCCAGCAGTTGTGCCCGGAAACTATGGTCGTCCGGGGCCAACGTCCTGACTTTC
>TRBV14|TRBJ1-2|.|few
CASSQRPASGYTF
TGTGCCAGCAGCCAACGACCTGCCTCTGGCTACACCTTC
>TRBV7-8|TRBJ2-3|.|.
CASSSGADTQYF
TGTGCCAGCAGCTCGGGAGCAGATACGCAGTATTTT
>TRBV7-9|TRBJ1-4|.|.
CASSFYGVTNEKLFF
TGTGCCAGCAGCTTCTACGGGGTTACTAATGAAAAACTGTTTTTT
>TRBV5-4|TRBJ2-1|.|once
CASSLGQGGYNEQFF
TGTGCCAGCAGCTTGGGACAGGGAGGCTACAATGAGCAGTTCTTC
>TRBV2|TRBJ1-1|.|.
CASIRDFNTEAFF
TGTGCCAGCATTCGGGACTTTAACACTGAAGCTTTCTTT
>TRBV4-2|TRBJ1-4|.|.
CASSPRIEGEKLFF
TGTGCCAGCAGCCCCCGGATCGAGGGGGAAAAACTGTTTTTT
>TRBV21-1|TRBJ2-1|.|.
CASILGSYEQFF
TGTGCCAGCATCCTCGGGAGTTATGAGCAGTTCTTC
>TRBV28|TRBJ1-2|.|.
CASRPRVEGYGYTF
TGTGCCAGCAGACCCAGGGTGGAGGGCTATGGCTACACCTTC
>TRBV14|TRBJ1-2|TRBD1|.
CASSQGDSLNYGYTF
TGTGCCAGCAGCCAAGGGGACAGCCTTAACTATGGCTACACCTTC
>TRBV6-1|TRBJ2-5|.|.
CASRVGLQETQYF
TGTGCCAGCAGGGTGGGTCTACAGGAGACCCAGTACTTC
>TRBV19|TRBJ2-2|.|.
CASSITGNTGELFF
TGTGCCAGTAGTATCACAGGGAACACCGGGGAGCTGTTTTTT
>TRBV27|TRBJ2-2|TRBD1|medium-sized
CASKPGQGMGELFF
TGTGCCAGCAAACCGGGACAGGGTATGGGGGAGCTGTTTTTT